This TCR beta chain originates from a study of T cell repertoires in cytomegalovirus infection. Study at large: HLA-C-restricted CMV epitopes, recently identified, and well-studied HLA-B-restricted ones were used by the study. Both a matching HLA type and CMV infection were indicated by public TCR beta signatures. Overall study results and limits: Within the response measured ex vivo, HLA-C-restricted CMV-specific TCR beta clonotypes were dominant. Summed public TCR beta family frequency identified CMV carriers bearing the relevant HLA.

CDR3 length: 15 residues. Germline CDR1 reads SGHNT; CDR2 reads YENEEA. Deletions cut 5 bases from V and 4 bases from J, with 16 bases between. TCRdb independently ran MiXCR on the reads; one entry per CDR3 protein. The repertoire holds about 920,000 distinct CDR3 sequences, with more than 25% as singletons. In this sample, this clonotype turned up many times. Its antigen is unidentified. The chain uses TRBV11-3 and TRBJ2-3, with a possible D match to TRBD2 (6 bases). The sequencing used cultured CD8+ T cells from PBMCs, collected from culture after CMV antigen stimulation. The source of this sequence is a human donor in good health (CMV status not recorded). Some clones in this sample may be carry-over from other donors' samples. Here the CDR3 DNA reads TGTGCCAGCAGCGCCTCCGGGGGATACCCAGATACGCAGTATTTT. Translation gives CASSASGGYPDTQYF.